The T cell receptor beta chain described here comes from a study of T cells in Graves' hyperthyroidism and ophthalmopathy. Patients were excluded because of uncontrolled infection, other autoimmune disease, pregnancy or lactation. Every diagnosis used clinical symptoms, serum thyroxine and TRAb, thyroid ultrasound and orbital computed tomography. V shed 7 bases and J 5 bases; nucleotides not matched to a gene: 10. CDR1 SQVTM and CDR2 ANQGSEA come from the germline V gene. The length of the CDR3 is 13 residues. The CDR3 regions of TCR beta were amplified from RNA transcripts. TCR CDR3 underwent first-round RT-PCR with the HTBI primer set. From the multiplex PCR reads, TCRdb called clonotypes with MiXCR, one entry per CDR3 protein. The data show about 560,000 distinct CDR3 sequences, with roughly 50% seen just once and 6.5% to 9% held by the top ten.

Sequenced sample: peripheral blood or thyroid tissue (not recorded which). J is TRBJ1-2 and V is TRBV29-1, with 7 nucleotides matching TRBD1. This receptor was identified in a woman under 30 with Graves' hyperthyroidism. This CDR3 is CSAAGTEPYGYTF. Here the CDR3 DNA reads TGCAGCGCAGCCGGGACAGAACCTTATGGCTACACCTTC.